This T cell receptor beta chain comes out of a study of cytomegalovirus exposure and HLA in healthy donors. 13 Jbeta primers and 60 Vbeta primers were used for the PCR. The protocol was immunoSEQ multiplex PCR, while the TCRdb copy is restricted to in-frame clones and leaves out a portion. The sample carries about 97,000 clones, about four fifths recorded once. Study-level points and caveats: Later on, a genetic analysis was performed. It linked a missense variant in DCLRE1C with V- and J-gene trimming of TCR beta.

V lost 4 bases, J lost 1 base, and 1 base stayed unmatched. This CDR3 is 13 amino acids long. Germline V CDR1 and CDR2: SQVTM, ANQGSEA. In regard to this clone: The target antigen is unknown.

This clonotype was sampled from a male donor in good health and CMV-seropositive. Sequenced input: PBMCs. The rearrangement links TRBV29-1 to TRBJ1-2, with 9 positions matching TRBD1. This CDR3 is CSVAGQGNYGYTF. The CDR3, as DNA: TGCAGCGTTGCGGGACAGGGTAACTATGGCTACACCTTC.